These T cell receptor beta chains were read from a single sample in a study of blood T cells in healthy people across ages. TCRdb fed the 5' RACE reads into MiXCR, producing one record per CDR3 protein. The sample lists 650,000 to 800,000 distinct CDR3 sequences; more than 40% were seen once. Sequenced material: blood. These receptors were taken from a man aged 55 to 70 in good health. The CDR3 runs from the conserved cysteine through the conserved F or W. Each record gives: J gene, clone size, D gene, V gene, CDR3 DNA, CDR3 protein. A D gene is named only where the DNA matches it firmly. The size of a clone is reported for some rows only, either as once, few or many, or as a class for expanded clones.

J: TRBJ2-4
size: few
D: .
V: TRBV9
DNA: TGTGCCAGCAGCCCGACCCCGGGTCTACGGGACATTCAGTACTTC
CDR3: CASSPTPGLRDIQYF

J: TRBJ2-1
size: .
D: .
V: TRBV19
DNA: TGTGCCAGTAGTATGTGGGAGGTGTCAGCGGATGAGCAGTTCTTC
CDR3: CASSMWEVSADEQFF

J: TRBJ1-1
size: .
D: TRBD1
V: TRBV6-5
DNA: TGTGCCGGCAGAGCGACAGGGGGAAGGAACACTGAAGCTTTCTTT
CDR3: CAGRATGGRNTEAFF

J: TRBJ2-7
size: .
D: .
V: TRBV6-5
DNA: TGTGCCAGCAGTTACAGGGCGCCGGGCTATAGCGAGCAGTACTTC
CDR3: CASSYRAPGYSEQYF

J: TRBJ2-6
size: few
D: .
V: TRBV9
DNA: TGTGCCAGCAGGCCCGGGACATACTCCTCTGGGGCCAACGTCCTGACTTTC
CDR3: CASRPGTYSSGANVLTF

J: TRBJ2-4
size: few
D: .
V: TRBV27
DNA: TGTGCCAGCAGTTTTAGCCCCGGGGATAAAAACATTCAGTACTTC
CDR3: CASSFSPGDKNIQYF

J: TRBJ2-1
size: .
D: .
V: TRBV6-2/TRBV6-3
DNA: TGTGCCAGCAGGCGACTATACAATGAGCGGTTCTTC
CDR3: CASRRLYNERFF

J: TRBJ2-3
size: .
D: .
V: TRBV6-5
DNA: TGTGCCAGCAGTTACTCCTCGTATGGTGGAAGCACAGATACGCAGTATTTT
CDR3: CASSYSSYGGSTDTQYF

J: TRBJ1-6
size: once
D: TRBD1
V: TRBV19
DNA: TGTGCCAGTAGTATGGGATCCGGGACAGGAGTTTCACCCCTCCACTTT
CDR3: CASSMGSGTGVSPLHF

J: TRBJ2-5
size: .
D: .
V: TRBV6-5
DNA: TGTGCCAGCAGTGACGCGATGCGTTCGAAGACCCAGTACTTC
CDR3: CASSDAMRSKTQYF

J: TRBJ1-4
size: once
D: .
V: TRBV6-1
DNA: TGTGCCAGCAGTCCCTCCGACAGTGCGGCTAATGAAAAACTGTTTTTT
CDR3: CASSPSDSAANEKLFF

J: TRBJ1-4
size: .
D: .
V: TRBV5-1
DNA: TGCGCCAGCAGCTTGGACCAGGGTGCAACTAATGAAAAACTGTTTTTT
CDR3: CASSLDQGATNEKLFF

J: TRBJ2-7
size: .
D: .
V: TRBV29-1
DNA: TGCAGCGCTTCCGGGGGCAGGGGCGCCCCGTACGAGCAGTACTTC
CDR3: CSASGGRGAPYEQYF

J: TRBJ1-2
size: few
D: .
V: TRBV28
DNA: TGTGCCATTGGGGAGTATGGCTACACCTTC
CDR3: CAIGEYGYTF

J: TRBJ2-7
size: .
D: .
V: TRBV3-1
DNA: TGTGCCAGCAGCCAAGATCAGGGGCACTCCTACAAGCAGTACTTC
CDR3: CASSQDQGHSYKQYF

J: TRBJ2-7
size: few
D: .
V: TRBV20-1
DNA: TGCAGTGCTAGAGACCTAACGGGCCCCCCGAGGGCCTACGAGCAGTACTTC
CDR3: CSARDLTGPPRAYEQYF

J: TRBJ2-3
size: .
D: .
V: TRBV4-1
DNA: TGCGCCAGCCAATCCGCCGGGAAGACAGATACGCAGTATTTT
CDR3: CASQSAGKTDTQYF

J: TRBJ2-7
size: .
D: .
V: TRBV4-3
DNA: TGCGCCAGCAGCCAAGGAGGGCCAGAATCCTACGAGCAGTACTTC
CDR3: CASSQGGPESYEQYF

J: TRBJ2-1
size: .
D: .
V: TRBV7-2
DNA: TGTGCCAGCAGCTTAGGTGCCTTTCGGAGTGAGCAGTTCTTC
CDR3: CASSLGAFRSEQFF

J: TRBJ1-2
size: .
D: .
V: TRBV2
DNA: TGTGCCAGCAGCGGTGACCCGCCTAACTATGGCTACACCTTC
CDR3: CASSGDPPNYGYTF

J: TRBJ2-3
size: .
D: .
V: TRBV20-1
DNA: TGCAGTGCTAGCGACAGCCCCCGGCAGTATTTT
CDR3: CSASDSPRQYF

J: TRBJ2-1
size: few
D: .
V: TRBV29-1
DNA: TGCAGCGTTGAACCCGGGACGTACAATGAGCAGTTCTTC
CDR3: CSVEPGTYNEQFF

J: TRBJ2-1
size: .
D: TRBD1
V: TRBV18
DNA: TGTGCCAGCTCAAGGACAGGGGGGTCGAGAGAGACCCAGTTCTTC
CDR3: CASSRTGGSRETQFF

J: TRBJ2-5
size: .
D: .
V: TRBV28
DNA: TGTGCCAGCAGTTTTACTAGCCGCCGCACCCAGTACTTC
CDR3: CASSFTSRRTQYF

J: TRBJ2-3
size: .
D: TRBD2
V: TRBV20-1
DNA: TGCAGTGCTCAAACTAGCGTGGGGACAGATACGCAGTATTTT
CDR3: CSAQTSVGTDTQYF

J: TRBJ1-4
size: .
D: .
V: TRBV9
DNA: TGTGCCAGCAGCGTAGGTCGGGCAGGGATGGCTGAAAAACTGTTTTTT
CDR3: CASSVGRAGMAEKLFF

J: TRBJ2-4
size: .
D: TRBD2
V: TRBV4-2
DNA: TGTGCCAGCAGCCAAGGACTAGCGGGAGCCAAAAACATTCAGTACTTC
CDR3: CASSQGLAGAKNIQYF

J: TRBJ2-1
size: .
D: TRBD1
V: TRBV7-2
DNA: TGTGCCAGCAGCCCAAGGACAGGGGGCAATGAGCAGTTCTTC
CDR3: CASSPRTGGNEQFF

J: TRBJ2-7
size: few
D: .
V: TRBV29-1
DNA: TGCAGCGTTGTTTTACTCTACGAGCAGTACTTC
CDR3: CSVVLLYEQYF

J: TRBJ2-7
size: many
D: .
V: TRBV4-1
DNA: TGCGCCAGCAGCCCCCTTAGCGGCATCGAGCAGTACTTC
CDR3: CASSPLSGIEQYF

J: TRBJ1-2
size: .
D: TRBD1
V: TRBV30
DNA: TGTGCCTGGAGTGTCCCAGGGGGAGGCTATGGCTACACCTTC
CDR3: CAWSVPGGGYGYTF

J: TRBJ1-2
size: few
D: .
V: TRBV6-5
DNA: TGTGCCAGCAGTTCGAACGCAGGGGTTTCGATCTATGGCTACACCTTC
CDR3: CASSSNAGVSIYGYTF

J: TRBJ2-5
size: few
D: .
V: TRBV15
DNA: TGTGCCACATCCAAGGTCCCGCTTCTAGCCCAAGAGACCCAGTACTTC
CDR3: CATSKVPLLAQETQYF

J: TRBJ1-1
size: .
D: .
V: TRBV7-9
DNA: TGTGCCAGCAGCCCCGGCGGGAGTTTTTATGGTGTGAACACTGAAGCTTTCTTT
CDR3: CASSPGGSFYGVNTEAFF

J: TRBJ2-7
size: few
D: TRBD1
V: TRBV29-1
DNA: TGCAGCGTACCCGGGACAGGGAGCTCCTACAATGAGCAGTACTTC
CDR3: CSVPGTGSSYNEQYF

J: TRBJ2-7
size: few
D: .
V: TRBV3-1
DNA: TGTGCCAGCAGCCAAGAAGTAGGGATCCTTTTTGGCGAGCAGTACTTC
CDR3: CASSQEVGILFGEQYF

J: TRBJ2-7
size: many
D: .
V: TRBV10-3
DNA: TGTGCCATGCAAGACGGAAAAAGCTACGAGCAGTACTTC
CDR3: CAMQDGKSYEQYF

J: TRBJ2-7
size: .
D: .
V: TRBV6-1
DNA: TGTGCCAGCAGTCAAAGGGGCCGCGGAAACGAGCAGTACTTC
CDR3: CASSQRGRGNEQYF

J: TRBJ2-5
size: few
D: TRBD2
V: TRBV15
DNA: TGTGCCACCAGCTGGACTAGTGGGGAGACCCAGTACTTC
CDR3: CATSWTSGETQYF

J: TRBJ1-2
size: .
D: .
V: TRBV7-9
DNA: TGTGCCAGCAGCTCTAAGGCCTCTATGGGATATGGCTACACCTTC
CDR3: CASSSKASMGYGYTF

J: TRBJ1-1
size: .
D: .
V: TRBV10-3
DNA: TGTGCCATCAGTGACAACACTCCCCACACTGAAGCTTTCTTT
CDR3: CAISDNTPHTEAFF

J: TRBJ1-6
size: .
D: TRBD1
V: TRBV5-1
DNA: TGCGCCAGCAGCTTGGTAACACAGGGGTCTGGTAATTCACCCCTCCACTTT
CDR3: CASSLVTQGSGNSPLHF

J: TRBJ2-1
size: .
D: TRBD1
V: TRBV5-5
DNA: TGTGCCAGCAGCTTGGACAGGGGGCACTATCAAGAGACCCAGTTCTTC
CDR3: CASSLDRGHYQETQFF